This T cell receptor beta chain is drawn from a study of cytotoxic CD8 clonotypes in ibrutinib-treated CLL. Only in-frame clones appear in the TCRdb table, and some are missing; sequencing was by immunoSEQ multiplex PCR. The profile shows more than 200,000 clones, about three quarters of them singletons. Cryopreserved PBMCs provided around 2 micrograms of genomic DNA for the TCR beta libraries. V was cut by 3 bases and J by 2 bases, with 7 bases left in between. Germline CDR1 LNHDA, CDR2 SQIVND (reference sequence). CDR3 length equals 13 residues. On this clone: In the same sample, other DNA sequences code for this CDR3.

The input for sequencing was PBMCs, taken after 24 months of ibrutinib treatment. The chain combines TRBV19 with TRBJ1-2; D is unresolved. The clonotype comes from a human donor with chronic lymphocytic leukemia. Here the CDR3 reads CASSITENYGYTF. The DNA of the CDR3 is TGTGCCAGTAGTATTACGGAAAACTATGGCTACACCTTC.